This T cell receptor beta chain was retrieved from a study of radiation and T cells in renal cell carcinoma. The CDR3 is made up of 17 amino acids. V was trimmed by 0 bases and J by 1 base, leaving 13 bases between them. Germline CDR1 SGHDT, CDR2 YYEEEE. The time point denotes: blood 4 weeks post-SBRT, at nephrectomy. Indicated treatment: 15 Gy SBRT to primary tumor, nephrectomy 4 weeks later. Some clones are missing from TCRdb's copy, which holds only in-frame ones; the method was immunoSEQ multiplex PCR. The profile shows some 150,000 clones, 75% to 90% of them singletons. V and J are TRBV5-6 and TRBJ1-4; D unresolved. Sequenced material: blood, taken from a patient whose treatment included radiotherapy and nephrectomy. This sequence was found in a woman aged 50 to 60 with renal cell carcinoma. This chain's CDR3 is CASSLGALRRTNEKLFF. The CDR3 coding sequence is TGTGCCAGCAGCTTGGGGGCCTTGAGACGAACTAATGAAAAACTGTTTTTT.